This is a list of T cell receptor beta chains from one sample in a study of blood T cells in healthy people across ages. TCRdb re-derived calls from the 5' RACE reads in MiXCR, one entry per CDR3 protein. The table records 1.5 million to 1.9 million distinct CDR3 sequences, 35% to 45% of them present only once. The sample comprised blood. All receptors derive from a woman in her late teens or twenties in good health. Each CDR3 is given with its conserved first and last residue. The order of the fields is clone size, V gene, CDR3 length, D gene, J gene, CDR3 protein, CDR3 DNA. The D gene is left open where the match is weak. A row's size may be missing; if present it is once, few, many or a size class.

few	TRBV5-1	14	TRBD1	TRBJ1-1	CASRLRDRATEAFF	TGCGCCAGCAGGCTCCGGGACAGGGCCACTGAAGCTTTCTTT
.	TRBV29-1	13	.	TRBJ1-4	CSVDLAGDEKLFF	TGCAGCGTTGATTTGGCAGGGGATGAAAAACTGTTTTTT
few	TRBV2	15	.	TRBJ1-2	CASNTPGAVNYGYTF	TGTGCCAGCAACACCCCGGGGGCGGTAAACTATGGCTACACCTTC
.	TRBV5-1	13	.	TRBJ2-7	CASSVEIFHEQYF	TGCGCCAGCAGCGTCGAAATTTTCCACGAGCAGTACTTC
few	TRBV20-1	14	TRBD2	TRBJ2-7	CSAQPFSGSDEQYF	TGCAGTGCACAACCCTTTAGCGGGAGCGACGAGCAGTACTTC
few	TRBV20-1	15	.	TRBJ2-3	CSASGGELHTDTQYF	TGCAGTGCTAGCGGCGGGGAACTACACACAGATACGCAGTATTTT
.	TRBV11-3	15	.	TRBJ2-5	CASSLDRGTQGTQYF	TGTGCCAGCAGCTTAGATCGTGGGACCCAGGGGACCCAGTACTTC
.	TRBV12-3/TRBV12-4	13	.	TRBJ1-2	CASSPTPTQSYTF	TGTGCCAGCAGCCCAACACCTACACAGTCCTACACCTTC
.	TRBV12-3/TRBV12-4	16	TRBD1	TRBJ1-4	CASSPGDRGGIEKLFF	TGTGCCAGCAGTCCCGGGGACAGGGGCGGGATTGAAAAACTGTTTTTT
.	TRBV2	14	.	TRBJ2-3	CASSEEGHTDTQYF	TGTGCCAGCAGTGAAGAGGGGCACACAGATACGCAGTATTTT
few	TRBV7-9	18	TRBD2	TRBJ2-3	CASSLAGTRLVLGDTQYF	TGTGCCAGCAGCTTAGCTGGGACTAGACTAGTTTTGGGAGATACGCAGTATTTT
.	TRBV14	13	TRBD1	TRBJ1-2	CASSQSRDRGYTF	TGTGCCAGCAGCCAGTCCCGGGACAGAGGCTACACCTTC
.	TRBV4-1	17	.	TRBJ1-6	CASSQLVTDRKNSPLHF	TGCGCCAGCAGCCAACTTGTAACCGACAGAAAGAATTCACCCCTCCACTTT
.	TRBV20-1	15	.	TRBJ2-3	CSARDLERMTDTQYF	TGCAGTGCTAGAGATCTGGAGAGGATGACAGATACGCAGTATTTT
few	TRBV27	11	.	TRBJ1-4	CASSQQGVLFF	TGTGCCAGCAGTCAGCAAGGAGTTCTGTTTTTT
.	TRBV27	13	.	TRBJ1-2	CASSSHLNYGYTF	TGTGCCAGCTCTAGCCATCTTAACTATGGCTACACCTTC
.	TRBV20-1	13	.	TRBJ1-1	CSATQARGTEAFF	TGCAGTGCTACACAAGCAAGGGGGACTGAAGCTTTCTTT
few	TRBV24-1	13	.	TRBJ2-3	CATSDRDTDTQYF	TGTGCCACCAGTGACCGAGACACAGATACGCAGTATTTT
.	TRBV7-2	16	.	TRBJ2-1	CASSLAVDRSYNEQFF	TGTGCCAGCAGCTTAGCCGTGGACAGATCATACAATGAGCAGTTCTTC
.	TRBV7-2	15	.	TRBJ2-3	CASSLWGARTDTQYF	TGTGCCAGCAGCTTATGGGGAGCCAGGACAGATACGCAGTATTTT
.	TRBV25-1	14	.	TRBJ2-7	CASSGPGETYEQYF	TGTGCCAGCAGTGGGCCCGGGGAAACCTACGAGCAGTACTTC
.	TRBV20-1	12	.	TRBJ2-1	CSATRGGVEQFF	TGCAGTGCCACCCGGGGCGGTGTTGAGCAGTTCTTC
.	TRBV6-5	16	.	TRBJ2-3	CASTPPRGALTDTQYF	TGTGCCAGCACTCCACCGAGGGGGGCTCTCACAGATACGCAGTATTTT
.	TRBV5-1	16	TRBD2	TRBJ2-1	CASSHSLAGSYNEQFF	TGCGCCAGCAGCCACTCACTAGCGGGCTCCTACAATGAGCAGTTCTTC
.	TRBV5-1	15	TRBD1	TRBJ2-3	CASSKQGDRTDTQYF	TGCGCCAGCAGCAAACAGGGGGATCGTACAGATACGCAGTATTTT
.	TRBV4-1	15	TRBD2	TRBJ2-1	CASSQDPLAINEQFF	TGCGCCAGCAGCCAAGACCCACTAGCGATAAATGAGCAGTTCTTC
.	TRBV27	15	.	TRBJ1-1	CASSLGVTMRTEAFF	TGTGCCAGCAGTTTAGGAGTGACAATGAGGACTGAAGCTTTCTTT
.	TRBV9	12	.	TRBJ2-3	CASSVLSDTQYF	TGTGCCAGCAGCGTGTTGTCAGATACGCAGTATTTT
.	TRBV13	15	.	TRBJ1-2	CASTQSRLSNYGYTF	TGTGCCAGCACCCAATCCCGGCTTTCTAACTATGGCTACACCTTC
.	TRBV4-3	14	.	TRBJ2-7	CASSQEGLGYEQYF	TGCGCCAGCAGCCAAGAGGGGCTGGGCTACGAGCAGTACTTC
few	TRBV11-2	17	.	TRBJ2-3	CASSTYRDSTSTDTQYF	TGTGCCAGCAGCACCTACCGGGACTCGACTAGCACAGATACGCAGTATTTT
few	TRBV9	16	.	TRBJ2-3	CASSVYGDGVKDTQYF	TGTGCCAGCAGCGTATACGGGGATGGAGTAAAGGATACGCAGTATTTT
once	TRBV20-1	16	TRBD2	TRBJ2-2	CSARSGLAGNTGELFF	TGCAGTGCTAGGTCGGGACTAGCGGGAAACACCGGGGAGCTGTTTTTT
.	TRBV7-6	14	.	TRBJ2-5	CASSFGVGQETQYF	TGTGCCAGCAGCTTTGGGGTCGGGCAAGAGACCCAGTACTTC
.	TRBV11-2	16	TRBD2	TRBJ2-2	CASSSIAGKDTGELFF	TGTGCCAGCAGCTCAATAGCGGGGAAGGACACCGGGGAGCTGTTTTTT
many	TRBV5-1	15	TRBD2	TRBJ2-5	CASSLAGTTQETQYF	TGCGCCAGCAGCTTGGCCGGGACTACCCAAGAGACCCAGTACTTC
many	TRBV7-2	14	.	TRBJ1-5	CASSQQGYNQPQHF	TGTGCCAGCAGCCAACAGGGTTACAATCAGCCCCAGCATTTT
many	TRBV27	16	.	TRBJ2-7	CASSSRSVRVLYEQYF	TGTGCCAGCAGTTCCCGATCGGTGCGGGTGCTCTACGAGCAGTACTTC
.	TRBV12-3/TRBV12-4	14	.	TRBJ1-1	CAGSVSGVSAEAFF	TGTGCCGGCAGTGTTTCAGGCGTAAGCGCTGAAGCTTTCTTT